The clone carrying this T cell receptor beta chain was found many times. For the diagnoses, clinical symptoms, serum thyroxine and TRAb, thyroid ultrasound and orbital computed tomography were used. Cells are PBMCs isolated from 10 ml of fresh blood. This CDR3 has 13 amino acids. Germline V gene sequence: CDR1 MNHEY, CDR2 SVGEGT. Trimming removed 8 bases at V and 7 bases at J, with 14 bases between. The sample originates from a study of T cells in Graves' hyperthyroidism and ophthalmopathy. Study as a whole: Peripheral blood was secured at the point of initial diagnosis, before any treatment.

Using RNA transcripts as the source, TCR beta CDR3 regions were amplified. In the first-round RT-PCR of the TCR CDR3, the HTBI primer set was used. TCRdb re-called the multiplex PCR reads through MiXCR, storing one row per CDR3 protein. Here the sample spans approximately 400,000 distinct CDR3 sequences, around a sixth being singletons. The receptor's source is a man aged 18 to 30 with Graves' ophthalmopathy. J is TRBJ1-4 and V is TRBV6-2 or TRBV6-3, with D unresolved. Sequenced sample: blood. The CDR3: CASRWGGSEKLFF. CDR3 DNA sequence: TGTGCCAGCCGGTGGGGTGGCAGTGAAAAACTGTTTTTT.